These T cell receptor beta chains were read from a single sample in a study of blood T cell repertoires in COVID-19. Here immunoSEQ multiplex PCR was the method, and the copy in TCRdb shows in-frame clones only, minus some. The data contain some 240,000 clones, about 79% of them singletons. The sequenced sample was peripheral blood. All receptors derive from a woman aged 40 to 50 who had recovered from COVID-19. Both conserved end residues are part of each CDR3.

v_call cdr3_aa
TRBV11-2 CASSFLPGDYWGGVDTQYF
TRBV12-3/TRBV12-4 CASMAGGPDTQYF
TRBV12-3/TRBV12-4 CASSLGRAEAFF
TRBV2 CASSTDRADTQYF
TRBV5-1 CASSLDSFGANVLTF
TRBV28 CARKGARRCNQPQHF
TRBV6-6 CASSSQGIDGYTF
TRBV6-2/TRBV6-3 CASSGTSGGPLNNEQFF
TRBV16 CASSDRGGGLPPFKQETQYF
TRBV25-1 CASSRSGGSPGELFF
TRBV7-3 CASSSAGFLNEQFF
TRBV11-2 CASSQTGNYGYTF
TRBV18 CASSLVAGLNTDTQYF
TRBV7-2 CASSSRDRPDTQYF
TRBV28 CASSKPGTVTYEQYF
TRBV19 CASSIGTSGDYEQYF
TRBV9 CASSVAPGTNEKLFF
TRBV12-3/TRBV12-4 CASSFFQKETQYF
TRBV11-3 CASSPDTTYEQYF
TRBV15 CATSREPSGDTQYF
TRBV5-4 CASSGTWTSGGWDEQFF
TRBV18 CASSPGTGVGANVLTF
TRBV15 CATSRGDRGPSPLHF
TRBV18 CASSEAPTRTGELFF
TRBV25-1 CASRRTGGNYEQYF
TRBV2 CASFRTSGGAYEQYF
TRBV27 CASSRSGGPMNTEAFF